This T cell receptor beta chain was identified in a study of cytomegalovirus exposure and HLA in healthy donors. As for the study in general: An earlier analysis found 100 million or so unique TCR beta sequences from around 180 million T cells. Study-wide points: Most TCR sequences were seen very rarely across donors, but some public TCRs occurred in many. A later analysis associated 16,000 or so TCR beta sequences with HLA alleles at a 0.05 false discovery rate.

This CDR3 is 14 amino acids long. With 3 bases removed from V and 1 base from J, the gap between germline ends came to 9 bases. CDR1 and CDR2 from the germline V gene are SGHAT and FQDESV (reference sequence). PCR amplification relied on 60 Vbeta primers (plus 13 Jbeta primers). The data were produced by immunoSEQ multiplex PCR, yet TCRdb's version contains in-frame clones alone and is incomplete. The profile shows 150,000 to 200,000 clones, 75% to 85% of them singletons. This clone was recorded once. Its target is unknown. This chain connects TRBV11-1 to TRBJ2-5; D not certain. The sample comprised PBMCs. The source is a woman in her forties or fifties in good health and CMV-seronegative. In DNA form, the CDR3 reads TGTGCCAGCAGCTTCTCAGGTACCCAAGAGACCCAGTACTTC. This encodes CASSFSGTQETQYF.